The clone carrying this T cell receptor beta chain was detected ten times or more. Antigen unknown. TCRdb re-called the 5' RACE reads through MiXCR, storing one row per CDR3 protein. The sample carries around 130,000 distinct CDR3 sequences, 7% recorded once. This sample was taken from a study of CD8 T cells in ankylosing spondylitis. Overall study results and limits: Enrichment of disease-linked clones was reportedly significant in matched ankylosing spondylitis synovial fluid.

With 1 base removed from V and 3 bases from J, the gap between germline ends came to 13 bases. The CDR3 runs to 14 residues. In germline, CDR1 is DFQATT, CDR2 SNEGSKA (reference sequence). This clonotype was obtained from a male donor with ankylosing spondylitis or in good health (not recorded which). Sequencing was carried out using blood, either unsorted or a sorted T cell fraction (not recorded which). J is TRBJ2-7 and V is TRBV20-1; possibly TRBD1 or TRBD2 for D (5 bases each). The CDR3 spells CSARGGRTLYEQYF. The CDR3 coding sequence is TGCAGTGCTAGAGGGGGACGGACACTCTACGAGCAGTACTTC.